A selection of T cell receptor beta chains follows, all from one sample in a study of PD-1 blockade in classical Hodgkin lymphoma. The table came from immunoSEQ multiplex PCR; TCRdb's copy has only in-frame clones and leaves some out. The sample contains approximately 15,000 clones, around 84% of which appear only once. The sequences come from peripheral blood mononuclear cells (PBMCs), collected at baseline. These receptor sequences come from a human donor with classical Hodgkin lymphoma. Both conserved end residues are trimmed from each CDR3.

V gene	J gene	CDR3 protein
TRBV9	TRBJ2-7	ASSGTGQGYEQY
TRBV4-1	TRBJ1-4	ASSPTLRDRVGEKLF
TRBV2	TRBJ2-7	ASSPGPLAYEQY
TRBV2	TRBJ2-1	ASSEGTNWRYNEQF
TRBV7-8	TRBJ1-1	ASSQDSHSKGTEAF
TRBV6-6	TRBJ1-6	ASSYSPYNSPLH
TRBV28	TRBJ1-2	ASSSPPGQGARGYT
TRBV19	TRBJ1-2	ASSTEAWGYT
TRBV7-2	TRBJ1-2	ASSLAQIRVRFNYGYT
TRBV11-2	TRBJ2-7	ASSLDLAGLYEQY
TRBV6-4	TRBJ2-1	ASSDQGQGYNEQF
TRBV5-1	TRBJ1-5	ASSEGQYSNQPQH
TRBV6-6	TRBJ2-3	ASRWTSGEGSGY
TRBV10-3	TRBJ2-2	AISGTGELF
TRBV10-3	TRBJ2-5	AISDSGGDFETQY
TRBV4-2	TRBJ2-5	ASSQDWRGGTSQETQY
TRBV10-3	TRBJ2-7	AISDTGAYEQY
TRBV6-1	TRBJ1-5	ASSGTGGFQPQH
TRBV19	TRBJ2-4	ASSMVQGYGGDIQY
TRBV28	TRBJ1-5	ASSIPGQGGRQPQH
TRBV4-2	TRBJ2-1	ASSQDRLAGGPWNEQF
TRBV27	TRBJ1-2	ASTPSGGEGGYT
TRBV27	TRBJ2-1	ASSLSRTTYNEQF
TRBV23-1	TRBJ2-1	ASSQNNPGREKQF
TRBV18	TRBJ1-5	ASSPGVNSNQPQH
TRBV18	TRBJ1-1	ASSLKTGNTEAF
TRBV2	TRBJ1-4	ASLGTDEKLF